The 27 T cell receptor beta chains presented below share a single source sample, sequenced in a study of cytomegalovirus exposure and HLA in healthy donors. Researchers ran the PCR with 60 Vbeta and 13 Jbeta primers. Profiled with immunoSEQ multiplex PCR; TCRdb holds only in-frame clones, not every one. The sample gives approximately 100,000 clones, 70% to 80% of which show up once; about 4.5% is in the top ten. Sequenced sample: PBMCs. The receptor set was obtained from a woman in her late teens or twenties in good health and CMV-seropositive.

This clone was detected a few times. The sample carries other DNA sequences with the same CDR3. The gene calls are TRBV11-2 and TRBJ1-1; D perhaps matches TRBD1 (5 bases). CDR1 and CDR2 (germline): SGHAT, FQNNGV. Trimming removed 3 bases at V and 2 bases at J, with 7 bases between. This CDR3 spans 13 amino acids. The CDR3 DNA reads TGTGCCAGCAGCTTCCAGGGAAACACTGAAGCTTTCTTT. Translated, it gives CASSFQGNTEAFF.

The genes are TRBV30 and TRBJ2-2; D is unresolved. Trimming left V 3 bases short and J 6 bases short, with 8 bases between. The CDR3 runs 12 residues. CDR1 is GTSNPN, CDR2 SVGIG, per germline (reference sequence). As DNA, the CDR3 is TGTGCCTGGAGCCTAGTTTCCGGGGAGCTGTTTTTT. It specifies CAWSLVSGELFF.

V gene TRBV13 combines with J gene TRBJ1-4; weak D call: TRBD1 (6 bases). This CDR3 is built from 12 residues. Trimming cost V 6 bases and J 8 bases, with 10 bases left between them. The germline gives CDR1 PRHDT, CDR2 FYEKMQ (reference sequence). The CDR3 bases are TGTGCCAGCAGTGGTCAGGGGGAAAAACTGTTTTTT. This encodes CASSGQGEKLFF.

The V call is TRBV7-3, the J call TRBJ2-7; TRBD2 is a possible D gene (5 bases). V lost 3 bases, J lost 5 bases, and 20 bases lay in between. Per the germline V gene, CDR1 is SGHTA and CDR2 is FQGTGA. The CDR3 totals 16 residues. Here the CDR3 reads CASSLGYGNKGDEQYF. DNA of the CDR3: TGTGCCAGCAGCTTGGGGTACGGGAATAAAGGCGACGAGCAGTACTTC.

The chain has TRBV28 and TRBJ2-7, with a weak D call TRBD1 (5 bases). There are 13 residues in the CDR3. The germline V gene has CDR1 MDHEN and CDR2 SYDVKM. Trimming cost V 5 bases and J 3 bases, with 11 bases left between them. The CDR3 nucleotides read TGTGCCAGCAGTCCGACAGCCCACTACGAGCAGTACTTC. Translated, it gives CASSPTAHYEQYF.

CDR3 sequence (DNA): TGTGCCAGCTCCCCTAAATTAGACTCCTACGAGCAGTACTTC. Amino acids: CASSPKLDSYEQYF. This chain links TRBV18 with TRBJ2-7; D call uncertain. Germline V gives CDR1 KGHSH, CDR2 LQKENI. Trimming stripped 6 bases from V and 0 bases from J, with 12 bases between. The CDR3 is made up of 14 amino acids.

J is TRBJ1-5 and V is TRBV19; D not certain. Between the trimmed V and J ends, which lost 6 bases and 6 bases, there was a span of 12 bases. CDR1 is LNHDA, CDR2 SQIVND, per germline (reference sequence). The CDR3 spans 13 residues. The CDR3 nucleotides are TGTGCCAGTAGAACTAAGGCCGGTCAGCCCCAGCATTTT. As protein: CASRTKAGQPQHF. The full variable domain, with the rest looked up from reference TRBV19 and TRBJ1-5, is DGGITQSPKYLFRKEGQNVTLSCEQNLNHDAMYWYRQDPGQGLRLIYYSQIVNDFQKGDIAEGYSVSREKKESFPLTVTSAQKNPTAFYLCASRTKAGQPQHFGDGTRLSIL.

This sequence joins TRBV9 and TRBJ2-2; the D is unclear. This CDR3 contains 12 residues. V was trimmed by 6 bases and J by 2 bases, leaving 5 bases between them. Germline CDR1 and CDR2: SGDLS and YYNGEE. CDR3 in DNA: TGTGCCAGCAACTTAAACACCGGGGAGCTGTTTTTT. Its translation is CASNLNTGELFF.

The chain uses TRBV28 and TRBJ2-3; 7 nucleotides agree with TRBD1. Germline V CDR1 and CDR2: MDHEN, SYDVKM. V was pared by 7 bases and J by 6 bases, with 10 bases of the junction left unmatched. The CDR3 has 14 residues. The CDR3 DNA is TGTGCCAGCACCTCAACAGGGGAATCCGATACGCAGTATTTT. Protein product: CASTSTGESDTQYF.

This clone has a handful of counts. The J gene is TRBJ2-1, the V gene TRBV2, with 8 bases matching TRBD1. The CDR3 has 12 residues. Trimming took 9 bases from V and 7 from J; bases not matched to a gene: 5. From germline, CDR1 is SNHLY and CDR2 FYNNEI. CDR3 in DNA: TGTGCCAGTAAACAGGGGGGAAATGAGCAGTTCTTC. Translation gives CASKQGGNEQFF.

The chain recombines TRBV7-9 with TRBJ1-4; 8 positions match TRBD1. This CDR3 has 15 amino acids. V lost 4 bases, J lost 4 bases, and 5 bases stayed unmatched. Germline V gene data show CDR1 as SEHNR and CDR2 as FQNEAQ (reference sequence). CDR3 sequence (DNA): TGTGCCAGCAGCTCGGGACAGGCGTTTAATGAAAAACTGTTTTTT. Its protein is CASSSGQAFNEKLFF.

The rearrangement uses TRBV5-1 and TRBJ2-4; D remains unclear. CDR1 SGHRS and CDR2 YFSETQ come from the germline V gene. The germline V and J ends were trimmed by 0 bases and 4 bases, with 11 bases remaining between them. The CDR3 extends over 15 amino acids. In nucleotides, the CDR3 is TGCGCCAGCAGCTTGGACCAATACAGAAAAAACATTCAGTACTTC. The encoded protein is CASSLDQYRKNIQYF.

This chain links TRBV7-9 with TRBJ1-2, with D maybe TRBD1 (5 bases). The CDR3 spans 15 residues. The V gene lost 4 bases and the J gene lost 0 bases, with 12 bases spanning the gap. The germline CDR1 and CDR2 sequences are SEHNR and FQNEAQ (reference sequence). The CDR3 reads CASSSSTVTNYGYTF. CDR3 sequence (DNA): TGTGCCAGCAGCTCATCGACAGTTACTAACTATGGCTACACCTTC.

The chain recombines TRBV13 with TRBJ2-6; D perhaps matches TRBD1 (6 bases). The germline V gene has CDR1 PRHDT and CDR2 FYEKMQ (reference sequence). V lost 5 bases, J lost 1 base, and 18 bases lay in between. The CDR3 consists of 18 residues. CDR3 coding DNA: TGTGCCAGCAGCCCTCCGGGACACCCCAGATCTGGGGCCAACGTCCTGACTTTC. As protein: CASSPPGHPRSGANVLTF.

The rearrangement links TRBV4-3 to TRBJ2-5, with TRBD2 identical over 11 bases. This CDR3 region has 17 residues. V gave up 1 base and J gave up 5 bases; unmatched junction bases: 9. Germline CDR1 and CDR2: LGHNA and YSLEER. This chain's CDR3 is CASSQGSLAGGEETQYF. The DNA of the CDR3 is TGCGCCAGCAGCCAAGGGTCCTTAGCGGGGGGGGAGGAGACCCAGTACTTC.

The chain carries TRBV27 and TRBJ1-4, with 7 positions matching TRBD1. The CDR3 is 16 amino acids. Germline CDR1 and CDR2: MNHEY and SMNVEV (reference sequence). V lost 5 bases and J lost 4; bases outside the gene matches: 10. CDR3 DNA: TGTGCCAGCAGTACCACAACAGGGGACCTTAATGAAAAACTGTTTTTT. Protein product: CASSTTTGDLNEKLFF.

V is TRBV6-1 and J is TRBJ2-1; TRBD1 aligns across 8 bases. The junction had 7 bases not matched to a gene; V was cut back by 8 bases and J by 4 bases. From germline, CDR1 is MNHNS and CDR2 SASEGT. The CDR3 covers 14 residues. The CDR3 protein is CASVGGQGYNEQFF. The CDR3 nucleotides are TGTGCCAGCGTAGGAGGACAGGGTTACAATGAGCAGTTCTTC.

The CDR3 sequence is CAISESAETQYF. CDR3 in DNA: TGTGCCATCAGTGAGTCGGCAGAGACCCAGTACTTC. This chain joins TRBV10-3 and TRBJ2-5; D is uncertain. V gave up 0 bases and J gave up 4 bases, with 3 bases separating them. CDR3 size: 12 residues. CDR1 and CDR2 from the germline V gene are ENHRY and SYGVKD.

The chain couples TRBV15 to TRBJ2-3, with D possibly being TRBD2 (5 bases). Per germline, CDR1 LNHNV and CDR2 YYDKDF (reference sequence). Trimming took off 0 bases at V and 4 bases at J, with 11 bases between the two ends. The CDR3 covers 15 residues. The CDR3 DNA sequence: TGTGCCACCAGCAGAGATTCCAGCGGAGCAGATACGCAGTATTTT. Residues: CATSRDSSGADTQYF.

The rearrangement links TRBV19 to TRBJ2-6, with 7 bases that match TRBD1. The CDR3 spans 16 residues. Per germline, CDR1 LNHDA and CDR2 SQIVND (reference sequence). After removal of 6 bases from V and 0 bases from J, the junction contained 5 bases not matched to a gene. CDR3 bases: TGTGCCAGTAGGGAGACAGGGTACTCTGGGGCCAACGTCCTGACTTTC. It translates to CASRETGYSGANVLTF.

The chain employs TRBV7-8 and TRBJ2-7; tentative D call: TRBD1 (5 bases). From germline, CDR1 is SGHVS and CDR2 FQNEAQ. The CDR3 length is 15 residues. Trimming left V 6 bases short and J 5 bases short, with 20 bases between. For the CDR3, the DNA is TGTGCCAGCAGATTACAAGTCCAGGGTGTCCACGAGCAGTACTTC. It specifies CASRLQVQGVHEQYF.

This chain joins TRBV29-1 and TRBJ2-5; maybe TRBD1 (6 bases). Trimming shortened V by 5 bases and J by 6 bases, and 13 bases separated the two germline ends. The CDR3 sequence is 12 residues long. Germline-derived CDR1 and CDR2 are SQVTM and ANQGSEA. The CDR3 coding sequence is TGCAGCGTTAGCCCAGGGGAGCAGACCCAGTACTTC. This translates into CSVSPGEQTQYF.

This rearrangement joins TRBV19 to TRBJ2-2, with a weak D call TRBD1 (7 bases). Germline assignment: CDR1 LNHDA and CDR2 SQIVND (reference sequence). Deletions cut 8 bases from V and 3 bases from J, with 16 bases between. The CDR3 is 15 residues long. CDR3 amino acids: CASSGGGGYTGELFF. For the CDR3, the DNA is TGTGCCAGTTCCGGCGGAGGGGGCTACACCGGGGAGCTGTTTTTT.

This clone came up a few times. V gene TRBV29-1 combines with J gene TRBJ2-1; the D gene is possibly TRBD2 (5 bases). CDR1 is SQVTM and CDR2 is ANQGSEA in the germline V gene. Trimming removed 5 bases at V and 7 bases at J, with 15 bases between. The length of the CDR3 is 13 residues. The CDR3 DNA reads as TGCAGCGTTCTCAATACTAGAGGGAATGAGCAGTTCTTC. It codes for CSVLNTRGNEQFF.

This clone was observed a single time. V and J are TRBV30 and TRBJ2-3, with 10 bases identical to TRBD2. The germline V gene encodes CDR1 GTSNPN and CDR2 SVGIG (reference sequence). This CDR3 has 15 amino acids. Trimming at V came to 2 bases and at J to 4 bases, leaving 6 bases not matched to a gene. The CDR3 is CAWSKGLAGADTQYF. The CDR3 bases are TGTGCCTGGAGTAAGGGCCTAGCGGGAGCAGATACGCAGTATTTT.

The V call is TRBV25-1, the J call TRBJ2-7, with 10 bases that match TRBD1. This CDR3 is built from 13 residues. Germline CDR1 and CDR2: MGHDK and SYGVNS. Trimming at V came to 10 bases and at J to 6 bases, leaving 9 bases not matched to a gene. In nucleotides, the CDR3 is TGTGCCACCGTCGGGGGGACAGGGGTCGAGCAGTACTTC. It translates to CATVGGTGVEQYF.

Sample share makes this clone medium-sized. The J gene is TRBJ2-7, the V gene TRBV6-1, with 10 bases that match TRBD1. The CDR3 has 14 amino acids. Germline assignment: CDR1 MNHNS and CDR2 SASEGT. J was trimmed by 3 bases and V by 1 base; bases with no gene match: 0. In DNA form, the CDR3 reads TGTGCCAGCAGTGAAGGGACAGGGGGCTACGAGCAGTACTTC. It is translated as CASSEGTGGYEQYF.